This entry lists 26 T cell receptor beta chains sequenced from one sample in a study of identical twins. TCRdb analysed the 5' RACE reads with MiXCR anew, one entry per CDR3 protein. The table records around 490,000 distinct CDR3 sequences, about a fifth of them present only once. These same data were also listed under a study on yellow fever vaccine responses in identical twins.

The sample was CD4+ T cells sorted from blood. The receptors stem from a woman in her late teens or twenties in good health.

In this sample, this clonotype turned up a few times. The rearrangement joins TRBV20-1 to TRBJ2-7; D might be TRBD1 (5 bases). Per germline, CDR1 DFQATT and CDR2 SNEGSKA (reference sequence). CDR3 length equals 14 residues. V was clipped by 2 bases and J by 4 bases, with 15 bases between them. CDR3 amino acids: CSARSIKDKYEQYF. The CDR3 DNA reads as TGCAGTGCTAGATCGATAAAGGACAAGTACGAGCAGTACTTC.

This clonotype was seen ten or more times. The rearrangement uses TRBV5-5 and TRBJ2-1; 7 bases agree with TRBD1. V gave up 4 bases and J gave up 4 bases; unmatched junction bases: 8. Germline CDR1 and CDR2: SGHKS and YYEKEE (reference sequence). This CDR3 has 15 amino acids. CDR3 sequence (DNA): TGTGCCAGCAGCAGACAGGGCACCGCATACAATGAGCAGTTCTTC. Its translation is CASSRQGTAYNEQFF.

This clonotype was detected only a few times. J is TRBJ1-2 and V is TRBV24-1; D is undetermined. The CDR3 extends over 14 amino acids. With 7 bases removed from V and 8 bases from J, the gap between germline ends came to 19 bases. CDR1 KGHDR and CDR2 SFDVKD come from the germline V gene. The CDR3 nucleotides read TGTGCCACCAGCCAACACGCCAGGTCGGGCGGCTACACCTTC. Amino acids: CATSQHARSGGYTF.

This clonotype has only a few counts. The J gene is TRBJ2-3, the V gene TRBV7-2, with 12 bases identical to TRBD2. Germline V gives CDR1 SGHTA, CDR2 FQGNSA. V lost 4 bases and J lost 2; bases outside the gene matches: 7. The CDR3 runs to 17 residues. The CDR3 spells CASSSRTSGANTDTQYF. CDR3 in DNA: TGTGCCAGCAGCTCCCGGACTAGCGGGGCCAACACAGATACGCAGTATTTT.

The chain joins TRBV6-1 to TRBJ2-1; maybe TRBD2 (6 bases). Between the trimmed V and J ends, which lost 10 bases and 9 bases, there was a span of 22 bases. The CDR3 runs to 14 residues. Per the germline V gene, CDR1 is MNHNS and CDR2 is SASEGT. CDR3 residues: CATDGGTASGEQFF. CDR3 DNA: TGTGCCACCGACGGCGGGACCGCCTCGGGTGAGCAGTTCTTC.

This clonotype was detected a few times. The CDR3 protein is CSATELGPQETQYF. The CDR3 nucleotides are TGCAGTGCTACAGAACTGGGACCCCAAGAGACCCAGTACTTC. V gene TRBV20-1 combines with J gene TRBJ2-5, with D perhaps TRBD1 or TRBD2 (5 bases each). The CDR3 extends over 14 amino acids. CDR1 is DFQATT and CDR2 is SNEGSKA in the germline V gene (reference sequence). V was clipped by 4 bases and J by 1 base, with 13 bases between them.

The chain carries TRBV12-3 or TRBV12-4 and TRBJ2-3, with D tentatively TRBD1 or TRBD2 (6 bases each). This CDR3 spans 13 amino acids. The V end was cut by 5 bases, the J end by 6 bases, with 12 bases between. In DNA form, the CDR3 reads TGTGCCAGCAGTAAGGGGGGTTTTGATACGCAGTATTTT. Translating it yields CASSKGGFDTQYF.

This clonotype was recorded only once. The chain joins TRBV4-1 to TRBJ2-7; D might be TRBD2 (5 bases). V lost 6 bases to trimming and J lost 2 bases, with 14 bases between them. This CDR3 has 14 amino acids. Germline-derived CDR1 and CDR2 are MGHRA and YSYEKL. The CDR3 region has the DNA TGCGCCAGCAGTTCGTTGCTCGGGGCCTACGAGCAGTACTTC. Translating it yields CASSSLLGAYEQYF.

This clonotype appeared many times. J is TRBJ1-1 and V is TRBV15; unclear D gene. The germline V gene encodes CDR1 LNHNV and CDR2 YYDKDF (reference sequence). The CDR3 is 13 residues long. The germline V and J ends were trimmed by 0 bases and 1 base, with 3 bases remaining between them. The DNA for the CDR3 is TGTGCCACCAGCAGAGATCCGAACACTGAAGCTTTCTTT. Protein product: CATSRDPNTEAFF. Based on the CDR3 plus reference TRBV15 and TRBJ1-1, the full variable domain is DAMVIQNPRYQVTQFGKPVTLSCSQTLNHNVMYWYQQKSSQAPKLLFHYYDKDFNNEADTPDNFQSRRPNTSFCFLDIRSPGLGDTAMYLCATSRDPNTEAFFGQGTRLTVV.

This clonotype has a handful of counts. This rearrangement joins TRBV24-1 to TRBJ1-2; D not resolved. The germline V gene encodes CDR1 KGHDR and CDR2 SFDVKD. CDR3 length: 12 residues. Between the trimmed V and J ends, which lost 4 bases and 4 bases, there was a span of 6 bases. The CDR3 sequence: CATSDRLYGYTF. CDR3 nucleotide sequence: TGTGCCACCAGTGACAGACTCTATGGCTACACCTTC.

This clonotype has just a few counts. The chain uses TRBV24-1 and TRBJ2-3; 10 nucleotides match TRBD2. With V trimmed by 10 bases and J by 3 bases, 12 bases remained unmatched. The CDR3 consists of 16 residues. Germline CDR1 and CDR2: KGHDR and SFDVKD. The CDR3 protein is CATESGRAGKTDTQYF. The CDR3 DNA sequence: TGTGCCACAGAGAGCGGGAGGGCCGGGAAGACAGATACGCAGTATTTT.

The chain combines TRBV11-2 with TRBJ2-5; D remains unclear. CDR3 size: 12 residues. Trimming took off 5 bases at V and 5 bases at J, with 9 bases between the two ends. Germline lookup yields CDR1 SGHAT and CDR2 FQNNGV. CDR3 region: CASSRLWETQYF. As DNA, the CDR3 is TGTGCCAGCAGCCGCTTATGGGAGACCCAGTACTTC.

This clonotype was seen a handful of times. This sequence joins TRBV5-1 and TRBJ2-1, with TRBD2 matching 9 bases. Germline V CDR1 and CDR2: SGHRS, YFSETQ. The CDR3 runs 18 residues. V lost 4 bases, J lost 5 bases, and 16 bases stayed unmatched. This CDR3 is CASSPAILAGKGDNEQFF. The CDR3 DNA follows: TGCGCCAGCAGCCCTGCCATTCTAGCGGGAAAAGGAGACAATGAGCAGTTCTTC.

The chain carries TRBV28 and TRBJ2-2; 7 bases agree with TRBD1. V shed 6 bases, J shed 5 bases, and the junction held 15 bases outside the gene matches. There are 17 residues in the CDR3. CDR1 and CDR2 from the germline V gene are MDHEN and SYDVKM. CDR3: CASRVGGGSSLTGELFF. In nucleotides, the CDR3 is TGTGCCAGCAGGGTAGGGGGCGGTAGCAGCCTTACCGGGGAGCTGTTTTTT.

This clonotype appeared a few times. The V and J genes are TRBV12-3 or TRBV12-4 and TRBJ2-1; TRBD1 agrees at 11 bases. The V gene end was trimmed by 6 bases and the J gene end by 2 bases; junction bases not matched to a gene: 3. The CDR3 is 15 amino acids. CDR3 DNA: TGTGCCAGCAGCCGGACAGGGGGCCCCTACAATGAGCAGTTCTTC. This sequence encodes CASSRTGGPYNEQFF.

The chain couples TRBV5-6 to TRBJ2-5; either TRBD1 or TRBD2 may fit D (5 bases each). The V gene lost 2 bases and the J gene lost 4 bases, with 9 bases spanning the gap. CDR1 SGHDT and CDR2 YYEEEE come from the germline V gene. The CDR3 loop spans 13 amino acids. This CDR3 is CASSFFGAETQYF. In DNA, the CDR3 is TGTGCCAGCAGCTTTTTCGGGGCAGAGACCCAGTACTTC.

The chain employs TRBV12-3 or TRBV12-4 and TRBJ1-6; TRBD1 agrees at 9 bases. This CDR3 has 16 residues. V trimming: 2 bases; J trimming: 7 bases; junction bases outside the gene matches: 6. CDR3 DNA: TGTGCCAGCAGTTTAAGCTTTACAGGGGGCAATTCACCCCTCCACTTT. It yields the protein CASSLSFTGGNSPLHF.

Only a few counts were recorded for this clonotype. The rearrangement joins TRBV28 to TRBJ1-2, with no clear D. V lost 1 base and J lost 8, with 14 bases in between. CDR1 is MDHEN and CDR2 is SYDVKM in the germline V gene. The CDR3 sequence is 14 residues long. The CDR3 coding sequence is TGTGCCAGCAGTTTATTAGCCGTCACCCGAGGCTACACCTTC. It translates to CASSLLAVTRGYTF.

This clonotype showed up just a few times. This rearrangement joins TRBV6-1 to TRBJ2-4; D is undetermined. This CDR3 is 14 amino acids long. Looked up from germline, CDR1 is MNHNS and CDR2 is SASEGT. V was trimmed by 5 bases and J by 1 base, leaving 9 bases between them. This chain's CDR3 is CASSTPAAKNIQYF. The CDR3 coding sequence is TGTGCCAGCAGTACCCCGGCGGCCAAAAACATTCAGTACTTC.

This clonotype was seen a handful of times. This chain uses TRBV5-1 with TRBJ1-1, with TRBD1 identical over 8 bases. With V trimmed by 3 bases and J by 6 bases, 7 bases remained unmatched. This CDR3 is built from 14 residues. Germline V CDR1 and CDR2: SGHRS, YFSETQ. CDR3 sequence: CASSSGQGMAEAFF. In DNA, the CDR3 is TGCGCCAGCAGCTCTGGACAGGGCATGGCTGAAGCTTTCTTT. The full variable domain, rest sourced from reference TRBV5-1 and TRBJ1-1, is KAGVTQTPRYLIKTRGQQVTLSCSPISGHRSVSWYQQTPGQGLQFLFEYFSETQRNKGNFPGRFSGRQFSNSRSEMNVSTLELGDSALYLCASSSGQGMAEAFFGQGTRLTVV.

The CDR3 nucleotides read TGTGCCAGCAGTGCCGGTCGTCAAGAGACCCAGTACTTC. It specifies CASSAGRQETQYF. The chain has TRBV2 and TRBJ2-5; D gene uncertain. The CDR3 covers 13 residues. Per germline, CDR1 SNHLY and CDR2 FYNNEI. The V gene lost 4 bases and the J gene lost 2 bases, with 8 bases spanning the gap.

In its sample, this clonotype was seen many times. The V call is TRBV9, the J call TRBJ2-2; D remains ambiguous. The CDR3 loop spans 12 amino acids. Trimming pared 2 bases from V and 1 base from J, leaving 0 bases between. The germline gives CDR1 SGDLS, CDR2 YYNGEE. The chain's CDR3 is CASSVNTGELFF. The CDR3 DNA is TGTGCCAGCAGCGTGAACACCGGGGAGCTGTTTTTT. The full variable domain, completed using reference TRBV9 and TRBJ2-2, is DSGVTQTPKHLITATGQRVTLRCSPRSGDLSVYWYQQSLDQGLQFLIQYYNGEERAKGNILERFSAQQFPDLHSELNLSSLELGDSALYFCASSVNTGELFFGEGSRLTVL.

This clonotype was seen more than once but under ten times. The genes are TRBV21-1 and TRBJ2-1. TRBV21-1 is a pseudogene. This CDR3 region has 9 residues. The CDR3 DNA sequence: TGTGCCAGCAGCAGAGAGCAGTTCTTC. Translation gives CASSREQFF.

This chain connects TRBV3-1 to TRBJ2-7; 7 positions match TRBD2. This CDR3 contains 14 residues. Losses at the gene ends were 1 base for V and 5 bases for J; bases not matched to a gene: 5. Germline lookup yields CDR1 LGHDT and CDR2 YNNKEL (reference sequence). CDR3 DNA sequence: TGTGCCAGCAGCCAAGCTACTAGCGACCACGAGCAGTACTTC. Translation: CASSQATSDHEQYF.

The chain recombines TRBV24-1 with TRBJ1-2; possible D gene TRBD1, 5 bases. V lost 7 bases, J lost 8 bases, and 7 bases lay in between. The CDR3 runs 10 residues. Germline-derived CDR1 and CDR2 are KGHDR and SFDVKD. The CDR3 sequence: CATRGDGYTF. The DNA of the CDR3 is TGTGCCACCAGGGGGGACGGCTACACCTTC.

This clonotype was seen a few times. V is TRBV5-6 and J is TRBJ1-5; TRBD1 might be the D (6 bases). Looked up from germline, CDR1 is SGHDT and CDR2 is YYEEEE. V was pared by 3 bases and J by 5 bases, with 9 bases between. The CDR3 is made up of 13 amino acids. CDR3 nucleotides: TGTGCCAGCAGCTCGGACAGTGATCAGCCCCAGCATTTT. Translating it yields CASSSDSDQPQHF.